The 2 T cell receptor beta chains in this list originate from one sample, sequenced in a study of T cell responses to AZD1222 COVID-19 vaccine (dated by TCRdb to the early 2020s). Libraries came from the immunoSEQ multiplex PCR assay. This immuneACCESS table, as held by TCRdb, lists in-frame sequences with V and J called but not all clones. Of the missing ones, under half trace to an unresolved V gene in checked studies; the others have no known cause. This sample lists under 100,000 clones; about 86% were detected once. Of the sample, approximately 7.9% falls within the top ten clones. The meaning of the sample's time point label: baseline before first vaccination. Here the sequenced sample was peripheral blood, taken on day 0 of AZD1222 vaccination. The receptors were sampled from an adult in good health.

The chain couples TRBV5-6 to TRBJ2-3; D might be TRBD1 or TRBD2, each matching 5 bases. This CDR3 spans 17 amino acids. V gave up 3 bases and J gave up 2 bases, with 19 bases separating them. Per the germline V gene, CDR1 is SGHDT and CDR2 is YYEEEE. Here the CDR3 DNA reads TGTGCCAGCAGCTCGGGGAGAGGGGTTGGAGTCACAGATACGCAGTATTTT. It encodes CASSSGRGVGVTDTQYF.

This clone was detected only once. The chain combines TRBV11-2 with TRBJ2-3; unclear D gene. Germline V gene sequence: CDR1 SGHAT, CDR2 FQNNGV. The CDR3 is made up of 13 amino acids. V gave up 3 bases and J gave up 3 bases, with 7 bases separating them. The CDR3, as DNA: TGTGCCAGCAGCTTGAGTAATACAGATACGCAGTATTTT. This translates into CASSLSNTDTQYF. The full variable domain, completed using reference TRBV11-2 and TRBJ2-3, is EAGVAQSPRYKIIEKRQSVAFWCNPISGHATLYWYQQILGQGPKLLIQFQNNGVVDDSQLPKDRFSAERLKGVDSTLKIQPAKLEDSAVYLCASSLSNTDTQYFGPGTRLTVL.